This TCR beta chain was documented in a study of T cell responses to AZD1222 COVID-19 vaccine. Regarding the study as a whole: Spike-spanning, vaccine-associated CD4 TCRs were dominant at 160-218 and 743-854. Researchers took repertoire samples only after the peak T cell response had come. When two AZD1222 doses had been given, Spike-specific TCR breadth and depth rose. Donors were chiefly white British, with a greater number of females, and clonal diversity was perhaps underestimated.

Profiled with immunoSEQ multiplex PCR; TCRdb holds only in-frame clones, not every one. This repertoire shows some 120,000 clones, approximately 87% found once; its top ten account for less than 11%. Comments on this clone: Its antigen is undetermined.

The sequence was obtained from an adult in good health. The material was peripheral blood, obtained on day 0 of AZD1222 vaccination.

The CDR3 region is CASSLWGTDTQYF. The CDR3 DNA reads as TGTGCCAGCAGCTTGTGGGGCACAGATACGCAGTATTTT. The chain uses TRBV5-6 and TRBJ2-3, with D uncertain. CDR3 size: 13 residues. The V and J ends lost 1 base and 1 base respectively, with 4 bases between them. Germline V gives CDR1 SGHDT, CDR2 YYEEEE.